This T cell receptor (beta chain) was identified during a study of T cell repertoires in cytomegalovirus infection. About the study: Through public TCR beta signatures, both CMV infection and matching HLA type were indicated. Study findings and constraints: Summed frequency of public TCR beta families distinguished CMV carriers with the relevant HLA.

About this clonotype itself: The antigen remains unidentified.

MiXCR was run by TCRdb on the reads, yielding one entry per CDR3 protein. The sample consists of about half a million distinct CDR3 sequences, roughly 46% of them appearing once. The sample was cultured PBMCs, taken from culture after CMV antigen stimulation. The sequence was obtained from a human donor in good health (CMV status not recorded). Some clones in this sample may be carry-over from other donors' samples.

The CDR3 loop reads CASSLIGTDTQYF. CDR3 DNA sequence: TGTGCCAGCAGCTTGATAGGAACAGATACGCAGTATTTT. The genes are TRBV5-5 and TRBJ2-3, with D hard to call. The ends were cut back, 1 base at V and 3 bases at J, with 6 bases in the middle. The germline V gene encodes CDR1 SGHKS and CDR2 YYEKEE (reference sequence). This CDR3 contains 13 residues.